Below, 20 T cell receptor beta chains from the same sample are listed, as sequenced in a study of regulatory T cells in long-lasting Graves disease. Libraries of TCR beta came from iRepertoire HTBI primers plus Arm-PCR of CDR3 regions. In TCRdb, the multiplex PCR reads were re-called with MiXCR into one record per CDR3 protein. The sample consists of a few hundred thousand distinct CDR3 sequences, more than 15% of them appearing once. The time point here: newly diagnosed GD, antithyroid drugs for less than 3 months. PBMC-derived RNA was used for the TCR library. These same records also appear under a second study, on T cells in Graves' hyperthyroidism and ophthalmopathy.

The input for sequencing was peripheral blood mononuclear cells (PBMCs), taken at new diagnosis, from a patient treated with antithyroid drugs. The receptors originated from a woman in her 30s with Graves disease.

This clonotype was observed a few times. The CDR3 DNA reads TGTGCCAGCAGTGTGGGCCGCGGGGTCCACGAGCAGTACTTC. It codes for CASSVGRGVHEQYF. This chain connects TRBV6-1 to TRBJ2-7; maybe TRBD2 (6 bases). The CDR3 spans 14 residues. Trimming left V 4 bases short and J 5 bases short, with 15 bases between. CDR1 MNHNS and CDR2 SASEGT come from the germline V gene.

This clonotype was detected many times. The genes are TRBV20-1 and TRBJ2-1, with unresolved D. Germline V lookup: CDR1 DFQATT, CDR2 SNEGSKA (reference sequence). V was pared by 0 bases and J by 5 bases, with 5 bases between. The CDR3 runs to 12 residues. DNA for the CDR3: TGCAGTGCTAGAGATAACCACAATGAGCAGTTCTTC. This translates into CSARDNHNEQFF.

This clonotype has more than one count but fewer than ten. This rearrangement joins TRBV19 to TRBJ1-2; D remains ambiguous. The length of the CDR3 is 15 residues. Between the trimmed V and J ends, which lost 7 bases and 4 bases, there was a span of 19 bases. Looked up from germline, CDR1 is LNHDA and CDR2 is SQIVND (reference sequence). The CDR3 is CASIPAWEKGYGYTF. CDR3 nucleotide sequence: TGTGCCAGTATCCCGGCCTGGGAGAAGGGCTATGGCTACACCTTC.

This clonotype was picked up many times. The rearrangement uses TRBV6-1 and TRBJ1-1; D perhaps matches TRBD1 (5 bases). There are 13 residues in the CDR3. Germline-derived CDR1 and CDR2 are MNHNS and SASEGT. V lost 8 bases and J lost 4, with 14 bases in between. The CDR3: CASVEGRRTEAFF. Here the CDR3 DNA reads TGTGCCAGCGTCGAGGGGAGGCGCACTGAAGCTTTCTTT.

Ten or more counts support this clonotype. This chain's CDR3 is CASMGWDSITDTQYF. The CDR3 coding sequence is TGTGCCAGCATGGGGTGGGACAGTATCACAGATACGCAGTATTTT. This chain joins TRBV27 and TRBJ2-3; 7 nucleotides align to TRBD1. Germline V gene data show CDR1 as MNHEY and CDR2 as SMNVEV (reference sequence). The V segment lost 7 bases and the J segment 2 bases; nucleotides outside the gene matches: 9. CDR3 size: 15 residues.

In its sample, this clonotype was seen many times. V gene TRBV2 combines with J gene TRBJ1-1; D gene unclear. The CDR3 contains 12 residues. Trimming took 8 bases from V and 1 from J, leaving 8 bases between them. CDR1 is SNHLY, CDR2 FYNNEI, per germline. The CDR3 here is CASREGNTEAFF. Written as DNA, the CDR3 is TGTGCCAGCCGAGAGGGGAACACTGAAGCTTTCTTT.

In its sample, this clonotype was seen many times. Written as DNA, the CDR3 is TGTGCCAGCAGTGACTTGGTGAACACCGGGGAGCTGTTTTTT. This codes for CASSDLVNTGELFF. This chain connects TRBV6-4 to TRBJ2-2; D not certain. Deletions cut 1 base from V and 1 base from J, with 4 bases between. The CDR3 sequence is 14 residues long. Germline CDR1 and CDR2: MRHNA and SNTAGT.

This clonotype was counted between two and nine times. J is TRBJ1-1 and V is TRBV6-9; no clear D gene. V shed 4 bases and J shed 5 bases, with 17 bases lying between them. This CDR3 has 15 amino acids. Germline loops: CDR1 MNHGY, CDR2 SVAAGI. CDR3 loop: CASSFLGRGGTEAFF. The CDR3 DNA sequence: TGTGCCAGCAGTTTCCTCGGACGGGGTGGAACTGAAGCTTTCTTT.

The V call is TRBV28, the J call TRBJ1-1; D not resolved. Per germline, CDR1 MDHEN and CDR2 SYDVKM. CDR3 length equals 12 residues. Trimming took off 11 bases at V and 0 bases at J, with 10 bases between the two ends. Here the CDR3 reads CAGRGLNTEAFF. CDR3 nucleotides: TGTGCCGGACGGGGTTTGAACACTGAAGCTTTCTTT.

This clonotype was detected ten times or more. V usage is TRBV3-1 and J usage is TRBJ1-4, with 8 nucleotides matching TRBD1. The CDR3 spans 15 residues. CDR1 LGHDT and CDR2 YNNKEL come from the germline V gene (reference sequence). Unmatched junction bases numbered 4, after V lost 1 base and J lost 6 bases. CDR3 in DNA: TGTGCCAGCAGCCAAGTGACAGGGGTCGATGAAAAACTGTTTTTT. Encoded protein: CASSQVTGVDEKLFF.

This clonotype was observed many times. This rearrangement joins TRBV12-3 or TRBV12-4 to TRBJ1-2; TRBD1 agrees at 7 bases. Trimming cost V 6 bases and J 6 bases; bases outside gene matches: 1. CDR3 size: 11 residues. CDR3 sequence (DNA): TGTGCCAGCAGAACAGGGGATGGCTACACCTTC. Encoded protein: CASRTGDGYTF.

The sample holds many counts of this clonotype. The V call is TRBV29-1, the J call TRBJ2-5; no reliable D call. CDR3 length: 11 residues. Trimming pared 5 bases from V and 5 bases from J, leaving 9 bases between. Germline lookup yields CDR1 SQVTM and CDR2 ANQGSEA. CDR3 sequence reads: CSVQRVETQYF. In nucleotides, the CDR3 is TGCAGCGTTCAAAGGGTGGAGACCCAGTACTTC.

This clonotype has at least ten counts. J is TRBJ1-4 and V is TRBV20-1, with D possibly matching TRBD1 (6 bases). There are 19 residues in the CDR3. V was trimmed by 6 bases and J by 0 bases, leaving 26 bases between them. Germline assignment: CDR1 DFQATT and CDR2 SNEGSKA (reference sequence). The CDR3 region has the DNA TGCAGTGCCACCAATCACGGGAGGGGGAGTTCGTCAACTAATGAAAAACTGTTTTTT. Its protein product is CSATNHGRGSSSTNEKLFF.

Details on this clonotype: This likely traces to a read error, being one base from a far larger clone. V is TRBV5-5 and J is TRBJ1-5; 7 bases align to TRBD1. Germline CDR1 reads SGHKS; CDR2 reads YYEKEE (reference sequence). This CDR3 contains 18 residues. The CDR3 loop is CASSPRPRGRTGNRPQHF. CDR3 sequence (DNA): TGTGCCAGCAGTCCCCGCCCGAGGGGGCGGACGGGCAATCGGCCCCAGCATTTT. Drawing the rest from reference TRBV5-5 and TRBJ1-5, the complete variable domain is DAGVTQSPTHLIKTRGQQVTLRCSPISGHKSVSWYQQVLGQGPQFIFQYYEKEERGRGNFPDRFSARQFPNYSSELNVNALLLGDSALYLCASSPRPRGRTGNRPQHFGDGTRLSIL.

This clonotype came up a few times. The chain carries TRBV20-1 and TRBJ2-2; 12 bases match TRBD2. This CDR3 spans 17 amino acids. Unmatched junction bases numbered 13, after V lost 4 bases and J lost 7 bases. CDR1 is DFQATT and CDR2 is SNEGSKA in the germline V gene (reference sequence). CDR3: CSATGSLAGGQGGELFF. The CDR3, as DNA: TGCAGTGCTACAGGCTCGCTAGCGGGGGGGCAGGGCGGGGAGCTGTTTTTT.

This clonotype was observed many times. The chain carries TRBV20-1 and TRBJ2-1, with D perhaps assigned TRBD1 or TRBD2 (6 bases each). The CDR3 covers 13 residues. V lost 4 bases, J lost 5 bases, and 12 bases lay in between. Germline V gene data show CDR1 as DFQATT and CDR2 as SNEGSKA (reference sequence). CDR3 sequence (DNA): TGCAGTGCTACGACGGGGGCCCACAATGAGCAGTTCTTC. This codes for CSATTGAHNEQFF.

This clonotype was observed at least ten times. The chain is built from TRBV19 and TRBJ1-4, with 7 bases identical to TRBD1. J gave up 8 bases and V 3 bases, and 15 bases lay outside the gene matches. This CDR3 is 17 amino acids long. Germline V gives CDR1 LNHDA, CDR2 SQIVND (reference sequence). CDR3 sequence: CASSIWTGSPGQEKLFF. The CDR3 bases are TGTGCCAGTAGTATTTGGACAGGTTCACCGGGGCAGGAAAAACTGTTTTTT.

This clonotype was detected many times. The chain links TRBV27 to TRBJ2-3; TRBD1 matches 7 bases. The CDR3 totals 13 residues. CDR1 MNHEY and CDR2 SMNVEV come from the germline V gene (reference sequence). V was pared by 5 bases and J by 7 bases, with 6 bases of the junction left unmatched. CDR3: CASSPGTANTQYF. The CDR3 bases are TGTGCCAGCAGTCCAGGGACAGCAAATACGCAGTATTTT.

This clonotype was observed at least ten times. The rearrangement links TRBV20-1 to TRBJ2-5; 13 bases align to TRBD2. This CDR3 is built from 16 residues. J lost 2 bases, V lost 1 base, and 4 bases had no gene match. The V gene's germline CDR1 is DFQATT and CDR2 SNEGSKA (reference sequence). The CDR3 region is CSARALLAGGQETQYF. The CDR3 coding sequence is TGCAGTGCTAGAGCGTTACTAGCGGGGGGGCAAGAGACCCAGTACTTC.

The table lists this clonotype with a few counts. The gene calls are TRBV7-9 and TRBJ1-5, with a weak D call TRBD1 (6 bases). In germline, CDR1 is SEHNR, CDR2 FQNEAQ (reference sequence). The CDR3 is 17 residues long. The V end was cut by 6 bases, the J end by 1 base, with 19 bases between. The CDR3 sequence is CASSYGEGGWSNQPQHF. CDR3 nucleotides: TGTGCCAGCAGTTACGGCGAGGGGGGTTGGAGCAATCAGCCCCAGCATTTT. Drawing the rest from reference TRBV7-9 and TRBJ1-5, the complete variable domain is DTGVSQNPRHKITKRGQNVTFRCDPISEHNRLYWYRQTLGQGPEFLTYFQNEAQLEKSRLLSDRFSAERPKGSFSTLEIQRTEQGDSAMYLCASSYGEGGWSNQPQHFGDGTRLSIL.